This TCR beta chain was found in a study of blood T cell repertoires in COVID-19. At the level of the study: Samples taken during acute and convalescent COVID-19 were collected in the United States, Italy and Spain. Nucleic acid was either cDNA or gDNA, and it came from T cells, B-cell-depleted T cells, or PBMCs.

The authors' processing: Nucleated cell number was recorded as an estimate derived from reference gene primer amplification. The data were produced by immunoSEQ multiplex PCR, yet TCRdb's version contains in-frame clones alone and is incomplete. V and J calls and clone size are those listed in that table; D and trimming were worked out from the DNA. The top ten clones hold about 19% of a sample with 150,000 to 200,000 clones, around 80% of them seen once. V shed 3 bases and J shed 1 base, with 6 bases lying between them. CDR3 length equals 13 residues. CDR1 and CDR2 from the germline V gene are SGHAT and FQNNGV.

This receptor was identified in a woman aged 80 or older with acute or convalescent COVID-19. This chain connects TRBV11-2 to TRBJ1-1; D not resolved. The sequencing input was peripheral blood. The CDR3 coding sequence is TGTGCCAGCAGCTTTAGCGAGAACACTGAAGCTTTCTTT. Translated, it gives CASSFSENTEAFF.